This T cell receptor (beta chain) stems from a study of blood T cell repertoires in COVID-19. Overall study: The United States, Italy and Spain provided the acute and convalescent COVID-19 samples.

CDR3 length: 14 amino acids. Germline V gene sequence: CDR1 SSHAT, CDR2 FNYEAQ (reference sequence). The trim removed 4 bases at V and 6 bases at J, leaving 6 bases unmatched. Study members were between about 18 and 100 years old and lived in approximately 25 US regions. Cohort assignment relied on participant-reported clinical history. As processed by the authors: Reference gene primer amplification yielded estimated nucleated cell counts. TCRdb keeps only in-frame clones here, not all; method: immunoSEQ multiplex PCR. The V and J calls and clone size were taken over from that table, and D and trimming were inferred from the DNA. This sample has roughly 190,000 clones, with approximately 79% found just once.

V usage is TRBV7-7 and J usage is TRBJ2-1; 7 bases are a match to TRBD1. This receptor was identified in a woman aged 60-75 years with acute COVID-19. The sample comprised PBMCs or T cells enriched from blood (not recorded which). The CDR3 DNA reads TGTGCCAGCAGCTCCCGACAGGGATCCAATGAGCAGTTCTTC. Translation: CASSSRQGSNEQFF.